This TCR beta chain was sequenced during a study of early T cells in non-severe SARS-CoV-2 infection. Study-level background: Chains stayed unpaired after sequencing of bulk RNA from unsorted whole blood.

Attachment of unique molecular identifiers to individual cDNA molecules was performed. TCRdb re-derived calls from the 5' RACE reads in MiXCR, one entry per CDR3 protein. The table records over 70,000 distinct CDR3 sequences, over 13% of them present only once. This receptor was obtained from an adult who was a healthcare worker with PCR-confirmed SARS-CoV-2 infection or an uninfected control (not recorded which). What was sequenced was whole blood.

This CDR3 reads CALRDGFDSLENEKLFF. CDR3 sequence (DNA): TGTGCCCTCCGGGACGGCTTCGACAGTTTGGAGAATGAAAAACTGTTTTTT. The rearrangement uses TRBV7-9 and TRBJ1-4; weak D call: TRBD1 (5 bases). Germline values: CDR1 SEHNR, CDR2 FQNEAQ (reference sequence). Trimming took off 11 bases at V and 5 bases at J, with 27 bases between the two ends. The CDR3 loop spans 17 amino acids.